The next 15 T cell receptor beta chains were all read from a single sample in a study of cytomegalovirus exposure and HLA in healthy donors. Primers for the PCR totalled 60 Vbeta and 13 Jbeta. This table comes from immunoSEQ multiplex PCR, and its TCRdb copy is limited to in-frame clones, with some not included. The table has 150,000 to 200,000 clones, around 63% seen once. The sample comprised PBMCs. These receptors all stem from a woman aged 18-29 years in good health and CMV-seropositive.

This clone was detected a few times. V gene TRBV28 combines with J gene TRBJ1-4; 9 positions match TRBD1. This CDR3 has 16 amino acids. The germline V gene encodes CDR1 MDHEN and CDR2 SYDVKM. Trimming at V came to 3 bases and at J to 10 bases, leaving 12 bases not matched to a gene. DNA of the CDR3: TGTGCCAGCAGTTTCCCCCCGGGACAGGGTAGGGGAAAACTGTTTTTT. This translates into CASSFPPGQGRGKLFF.

The chain combines TRBV6-1 with TRBJ1-3; D is possibly TRBD1 (6 bases). The CDR3 sequence is 15 residues long. Per germline, CDR1 MNHNS and CDR2 SASEGT. With 0 bases removed from V and 3 bases from J, the gap between germline ends came to 9 bases. The CDR3 loop is CASSEAPGVGNTIYF. The CDR3 bases are TGTGCCAGCAGTGAAGCGCCAGGGGTTGGAAACACCATATATTTT.

J is TRBJ1-6 and V is TRBV4-1, with D perhaps matching TRBD1 (5 bases). This CDR3 spans 15 amino acids. V lost 0 bases, J lost 8 bases, and 11 bases lay in between. Looked up from germline, CDR1 is MGHRA and CDR2 is YSYEKL. The CDR3 here is CASSQDGALDSPLHF. CDR3 DNA sequence: TGCGCCAGCAGCCAAGATGGGGCGTTGGATTCACCCCTCCACTTT.

This clone occurred a few times. This chain uses TRBV5-1 with TRBJ2-2; TRBD2 might be the D (5 bases). CDR1 and CDR2 (germline): SGHRS, YFSETQ. V dropped 5 bases and J dropped 5 bases, with 10 bases sitting between them. The CDR3 is 13 amino acids. The chain's CDR3 is CASSDEGTGELFF. The DNA for the CDR3 is TGCGCCAGCAGTGACGAGGGAACCGGGGAGCTGTTTTTT.

The V call is TRBV5-4, the J call TRBJ2-5, with a tentative D call TRBD2 (7 bases). The germline CDR1 and CDR2 sequences are SGHNT and YYREEE (reference sequence). The V end lost 0 bases, the J end lost 5 bases, and 14 bases lay between the germline ends. The CDR3 spans 15 residues. The DNA of the CDR3 is TGTGCCAGCAGCTTGGCGGAGCGGGACACGGAGACCCAGTACTTC. Protein sequence: CASSLAERDTETQYF.

The chain links TRBV28 to TRBJ1-2, with 8 positions matching TRBD1. V gave up 1 base and J gave up 8 bases; unmatched junction bases: 9. The germline gives CDR1 MDHEN, CDR2 SYDVKM. This CDR3 region has 15 residues. The CDR3 DNA is TGTGCCAGCAGTTTATTCGTACAGGGGGTAAGAGGCTACACCTTC. The encoded protein is CASSLFVQGVRGYTF.

This chain uses TRBV6-5 with TRBJ2-5, with TRBD1 matching over 8 bases. This CDR3 has 13 residues. Germline V gives CDR1 MNHEY, CDR2 SVGAGI. The V gene end was trimmed by 4 bases and the J gene end by 4 bases; junction bases not matched to a gene: 2. CDR3 in DNA: TGTGCCAGCAGTTGGACAGGGCTAGAGACCCAGTACTTC. Amino acid sequence: CASSWTGLETQYF.

V usage is TRBV19 and J usage is TRBJ2-7; unclear D gene. The CDR3 spans 13 residues. CDR1 LNHDA and CDR2 SQIVND come from the germline V gene (reference sequence). Trimming stripped 5 bases from V and 0 bases from J, with 8 bases between. CDR3 sequence: CASSSHLSYEQYF. CDR3 coding DNA: TGTGCCAGTAGTTCACACCTCTCCTACGAGCAGTACTTC.

This clone was seen only once. The rearrangement uses TRBV25-1 and TRBJ2-2; 7 nucleotides align to TRBD2. V was pared by 6 bases and J by 2 bases, with 6 bases of the junction left unmatched. CDR3 length: 15 amino acids. Germline values: CDR1 MGHDK, CDR2 SYGVNS. In DNA, the CDR3 is TGTGCCAGCAGCCCACCGGGACTAAACACCGGGGAGCTGTTTTTT. This encodes CASSPPGLNTGELFF.

This chain links TRBV5-1 with TRBJ2-5; 7 bases map to TRBD1. The end of the DNA fits TRBJ2-7 better, so the J call may be wrong. The CDR3 contains 15 residues. Per the germline V gene, CDR1 is SGHRS and CDR2 is YFSETQ. CDR3 sequence reads: CASSSELQGTYEQYF. CDR3 sequence (DNA): TGCGCCAGCAGCTCGGAGCTACAGGGGACGTACGAGCAGTACTTC.

The gene calls are TRBV6-6 and TRBJ1-1; TRBD1 might be the D (6 bases). CDR1 and CDR2 (germline): MNHNY, SVGAGI (reference sequence). V shed 3 bases and J shed 8 bases, with 13 bases lying between them. CDR3 length: 13 amino acids. DNA of the CDR3: TGTGCCAGCAGTTATGAGGGGGTGGCGGAAGCTTTCTTT. Protein product: CASSYEGVAEAFF.

V gene TRBV30 combines with J gene TRBJ1-2; D gene uncertain. Trimming cost V 1 base and J 4 bases, with 7 bases left between them. The CDR3 is 12 amino acids. In germline, CDR1 is GTSNPN, CDR2 SVGIG (reference sequence). This CDR3 reads CAWSGAFYGYTF. The CDR3, as DNA: TGTGCCTGGAGTGGGGCTTTCTATGGCTACACCTTC.

The chain combines TRBV27 with TRBJ2-3; TRBD2 is a possible D gene (5 bases). Trimming left V 3 bases short and J 0 bases short, with 10 bases between. Germline CDR1 is MNHEY and CDR2 is SMNVEV (reference sequence). This CDR3 contains 15 residues. The CDR3 here is CASSFGLSSTDTQYF. CDR3 bases: TGTGCCAGCAGTTTTGGACTTTCTAGCACAGATACGCAGTATTTT.

The V call is TRBV19, the J call TRBJ1-1, with a possible D match to TRBD1 (6 bases). Deletions cut 10 bases from V and 2 bases from J, with 11 bases between. The CDR3 runs 12 residues. In germline, CDR1 is LNHDA, CDR2 SQIVND (reference sequence). CDR3 protein: CAIQQGNTEAFF. The CDR3 coding sequence is TGTGCCATACAACAGGGAAACACTGAAGCTTTCTTT.

The genes are TRBV6-5 and TRBJ1-2, with TRBD1 identical over 9 bases. V shed 6 bases, J shed 6 bases, and the junction held 8 bases outside the gene matches. Germline V gene sequence: CDR1 MNHEY, CDR2 SVGAGI. The CDR3 consists of 14 residues. Here the CDR3 DNA reads TGTGCCAGCAGAATAGGGGACAGGGATAATGGCTACACCTTC. This gives the protein CASRIGDRDNGYTF.